This TCR beta chain was profiled in a study of blood T cell repertoires in COVID-19. For the study at large: The origin of the acute and convalescent COVID-19 samples was the United States, Italy and Spain.

Assay: immunoSEQ multiplex PCR; the TCRdb copy retains only in-frame clones and omits some. The table includes around 230,000 clones, 80% to 90% detected once. Germline V gene sequence: CDR1 SGHNT, CDR2 YYREEE (reference sequence). The CDR3 is made up of 18 amino acids. The V and J ends lost 4 bases and 3 bases, in that order; junction bases with no gene match: 10. This TCR came from a man in his forties with acute or convalescent COVID-19. The rearrangement uses TRBV5-4 and TRBJ2-7; TRBD2 agrees at 16 bases. Sequenced: peripheral blood. In nucleotides, the CDR3 is TGTGCCAGCAGCATGGGACTAGCGGGAGGGTTTTTCGGCTACGAGCAGTACTTC. It encodes CASSMGLAGGFFGYEQYF.